The source of this T cell receptor beta chain is a study of blood T cell repertoires in COVID-19 (dated by TCRdb to the early 2020s). Background on the whole study: Samples from collaborators originated in the United States, Italy and Spain and spanned both the acute and convalescent phases of COVID-19. The samples were drawn from the first 160 participants of the ongoing ImmuneRACE study and from 1,200 or so subjects provided by 6 global collaborators. HLA class I and class II types, where available, came from metadata supplied by the sample provider rather than from assay-based typing. The material from the prospective study consisted of cDNA or gDNA derived from T cells, B-cell-depleted T cells, or PBMCs. Subjects who had been exposed to COVID-19, were actively infected with it, or had recovered from it provided the deeply sampled blood TCRbeta repertoires that made up the dataset. A freely available public database, intended as a resource for researchers studying the immune response to SARS-CoV-2, is where the repertoires were released. Nearly every sample came with metadata listing a de-identified subject ID, COVID-19 status, age in years and sex.

TCRbeta CDR3 regions were amplified from genomic DNA using the immunoSEQ Assay, a bias-controlled multiplex PCR. Under the source paper's analysis protocol: Within the assay, amplification of reference gene primers was used to estimate how many nucleated cells each sample contained. To quantify the absolute abundance of each unique TCRbeta CDR3 rearrangement, sequence reads were collapsed and filtered. For each sample, productive Simpson clonality was calculated as the square root of Simpson's diversity index over productive rearrangements. Imported from immuneACCESS, the table was reduced by TCRdb to in-frame sequences with V and J called. These copies leave out some clones; in studies compared against another copy, an unresolved V gene accounts for under half, and the cause of the remainder is not known. V and J calls and clone size are given by that table; D and trimming were obtained from the DNA. The sample table records a few hundred thousand clones; around 89% of these occur just once. The leading ten clones occupy 3% to 4% of the sample.

Each collaborating institution followed its own protocols to collect whole blood in K2EDTA tubes. For TCRbeta analysis, collaborators shipped samples as frozen whole blood, isolated PBMCs, or DNA extracted from either of those sample types. Comments on this clone: Its target antigen remains unknown. Base-call qualities are not available, and no considerably larger clone is one nucleotide away.

V is pruned by 4 bases and J by 8 bases, leaving 11 bases of the junction without a gene match. CDR1 and CDR2 are drawn from the germline V gene (reference sequence): SGHNT, YYREEE. From its cysteine to its phenylalanine, the CDR3 spans 16 amino acids. This entry keeps only the CDR3 DNA: 48 bases, framed from base 1. The research as a whole found: Clinical and demographic metadata were provided uncurated, with the amount varying by source and participant.

Rearrangement joined TRBV5-4 to TRBJ2-2, with TRBD1 identical over 10 junction bases. The clonotype was recovered from a woman between 50 and 59 years old with active or convalescent COVID-19. Sequencing was carried out using peripheral blood. The nucleotide sequence reads as follows: TGTGCCAGCAGCCCCCGGACAGGGGGGCCTCCTGGGGAGCTGTTTTTT. It codes for CASSPRTGGPPGELFF.